The clone carrying this T cell receptor beta chain was counted ten times or more. Sorted cell numbers of roughly 19,000 to 1,000,000, with 10%, 30% or 50% RNA, served as input for naive CD8 libraries. Making the bulk TCR libraries relied on previously described methods and listed TCR primers. In TCRdb, the PCR reads were re-called with MiXCR into one record per CDR3 protein. There are 80,000 to 100,000 distinct CDR3 sequences in the sample; approximately 24% occur only once, and 0.94% lies in the top ten. The data derive from a study of molecular identifiers for immune sequencing clone quantification. Whole-study context: In the replicates, RNA derived from around 20,000 or 100,000 naive CD8 cells was divided into five parts, and four were sequenced.

V lost 3 bases and J lost 4, with 6 bases in between. The CDR3 spans 12 residues. Germline loops: CDR1 LGHNA, CDR2 YSLEER. The TCR sequence derives from a human donor in good health. Some libraries in this study had Jurkat cell RNA spiked in. The V and J genes are TRBV4-3 and TRBJ1-1; D gene ambiguous. Source material: naive CD8+ T cells from blood, with Jurkat cell RNA spiked in. Documented subset: FACS-sorted CD8+CD4-CCR7+CD45RA+ naive T cells. The CDR3 DNA reads TGCGCCAGCAGCCATTGGGGCACTGAAGCTTTCTTT. Amino acids: CASSHWGTEAFF.